Each of the 18 T cell receptor beta chains below was sequenced from the same sample in a study of regulatory T cells in long-lasting Graves disease. For TCR beta, libraries came from iRepertoire HTBI primers and Arm-PCR of CDR3 regions. TCRdb analysed the multiplex PCR reads with MiXCR anew, one entry per CDR3 protein. The table records roughly 450,000 distinct CDR3 sequences, about a quarter of them present only once. Sample time point: persistent/refractory GD, antithyroid drugs over 5 years with positive TRAb. PBMCs provided the RNA from which the TCR library was made. The source was peripheral blood mononuclear cells (PBMCs), collected when the disease was refractory, from a patient treated with antithyroid drugs. The source is a female donor with Graves disease.

This clonotype was seen many times. The chain combines TRBV9 with TRBJ2-6; D is possibly TRBD2 (5 bases). The CDR3 runs to 17 residues. Trimming left V 2 bases short and J 4 bases short, with 16 bases between. Germline CDR1 and CDR2: SGDLS and YYNGEE. This CDR3 is CASSVSSEDPGANVLTF. The CDR3 DNA follows: TGTGCCAGCAGCGTCTCCTCGGAGGATCCCGGGGCCAACGTCCTGACTTTC. Combining the CDR3 with reference TRBV9 and TRBJ2-6 gives the whole variable domain DSGVTQTPKHLITATGQRVTLRCSPRSGDLSVYWYQQSLDQGLQFLIQYYNGEERAKGNILERFSAQQFPDLHSELNLSSLELGDSALYFCASSVSSEDPGANVLTFGAGSRLTVL.

This clonotype came up many times. The J gene is TRBJ2-5, the V gene TRBV28; 9 bases match TRBD2. Losses at the gene ends were 6 bases for V and 6 bases for J; bases not matched to a gene: 8. Germline CDR1 MDHEN, CDR2 SYDVKM. The CDR3 is 14 residues long. The CDR3 sequence: CASRASGILKTQYF. CDR3 DNA sequence: TGTGCCAGCAGGGCTAGCGGGATTTTGAAGACCCAGTACTTC. The full variable domain, completed using reference TRBV28 and TRBJ2-5, is DVKVTQSSRYLVKRTGEKVFLECVQDMDHENMFWYRQDPGLGLRLIYFSYDVKMKEKGDIPEGYSVSREKKERFSLILESASTNQTSMYLCASRASGILKTQYFGPGTRLLVL.

This clonotype appeared a few times. The chain carries TRBV5-1 and TRBJ1-5; 7 nucleotides match TRBD1. Germline CDR1 is SGHRS and CDR2 is YFSETQ. The J segment lost 0 bases and the V segment lost 4 bases, leaving 7 bases of the junction unmatched. The CDR3 has 16 residues. CDR3 sequence reads: CASSRGDSYSNQPQHF. The DNA for the CDR3 is TGCGCCAGCAGCAGGGGGGACAGTTATAGCAATCAGCCCCAGCATTTT.

The rearrangement joins TRBV5-1 to TRBJ2-7, with D perhaps matching TRBD1 (6 bases). Germline lookup yields CDR1 SGHRS and CDR2 YFSETQ. V was pared by 4 bases and J by 1 base, with 15 bases between. The CDR3 length is 15 residues. The CDR3 spells CASSPPGHLSYEQYF. In nucleotides, the CDR3 is TGCGCCAGCAGCCCGCCGGGACACCTATCCTACGAGCAGTACTTC.

This clonotype appeared many times. The chain has TRBV28 and TRBJ1-6; D gene unclear. The germline V gene has CDR1 MDHEN and CDR2 SYDVKM. This CDR3 has 14 residues. The V gene lost 2 bases and the J gene lost 7 bases, with 9 bases spanning the gap. This chain's CDR3 is CASSLRFPNSPLHF. CDR3 in DNA: TGTGCCAGCAGTTTAAGGTTTCCGAATTCACCCCTCCACTTT.

This rearrangement joins TRBV9 to TRBJ2-2, with 7 nucleotides matching TRBD2. CDR3 length: 16 amino acids. V was clipped by 4 bases and J by 5 bases; unmatched bases: 11. Germline V gives CDR1 SGDLS, CDR2 YYNGEE. The CDR3 loop reads CASSLTGLSLTGELFF. The CDR3 coding sequence is TGTGCCAGCAGCCTTACGGGACTAAGCCTAACCGGGGAGCTGTTTTTT.

This clonotype appeared many times. This rearrangement joins TRBV12-3 or TRBV12-4 to TRBJ1-2; TRBD1 matches at 9 bases. This CDR3 region has 19 residues. V lost 6 bases and J lost 2; bases outside the gene matches: 19. CDR3 nucleotide sequence: TGTGCCAGCAGGGGAGAATCGGGACAGGGAAAAGCGGTAAACTATGGCTACACCTTC. This codes for CASRGESGQGKAVNYGYTF.

This clonotype was counted only a few times. The rearrangement uses TRBV19 and TRBJ1-1, with 7 bases matching TRBD1. The V gene end was trimmed by 5 bases and the J gene end by 4 bases; junction bases not matched to a gene: 13. This CDR3 spans 16 amino acids. Germline V CDR1 and CDR2: LNHDA, SQIVND (reference sequence). The CDR3 protein is CASSVDPNRGPTEAFF. In DNA form, the CDR3 reads TGTGCCAGTAGTGTGGACCCAAACAGGGGCCCCACTGAAGCTTTCTTT.

This chain links TRBV18 with TRBJ1-5; 7 bases line up with TRBD1. After removal of 8 bases from V and 5 bases from J, the junction contained 6 bases not matched to a gene. This CDR3 has 13 amino acids. Per germline, CDR1 KGHSH and CDR2 LQKENI. The CDR3 region is CASVTGTDQPQHF. The CDR3 coding sequence is TGTGCCAGCGTTACCGGGACAGATCAGCCCCAGCATTTT. Drawing the rest from reference TRBV18 and TRBJ1-5, the complete variable domain is NAGVMQNPRHLVRRRGQEARLRCSPMKGHSHVYWYRQLPEEGLKFMVYLQKENIIDESGMPKERFSAEFPKEGPSILRIQQVVRGDSAAYFCASVTGTDQPQHFGDGTRLSIL.

This clonotype was found many times. The CDR3 nucleotides are TGTGCCAGCAGCTTGTCGGGGGGCGCAAGTAGCAATCAGCCCCAGCATTTT. Encoded protein: CASSLSGGASSNQPQHF. The rearrangement links TRBV11-2 to TRBJ1-5; tentative D call: TRBD1 (6 bases). CDR3 length: 17 residues. CDR1 and CDR2 (germline): SGHAT, FQNNGV. Trimming pared 3 bases from V and 0 bases from J, leaving 15 bases between.

V and J are TRBV5-4 and TRBJ2-5; 9 positions match TRBD2. The CDR3 runs to 14 residues. V dropped 4 bases and J dropped 4; count of bases not matched to a gene: 5. Germline V CDR1 and CDR2: SGHNT, YYREEE (reference sequence). CDR3 loop: CASSLKTSGETQYF. DNA of the CDR3: TGTGCCAGCAGCCTAAAGACTAGCGGAGAGACCCAGTACTTC.

This sequence joins TRBV7-2 and TRBJ1-5; D remains ambiguous. V was cut by 1 base and J by 3 bases, with 10 bases left in between. Per germline, CDR1 SGHTA and CDR2 FQGNSA. This CDR3 has 15 residues. DNA of the CDR3: TGTGCCAGCAGCTTAGGCTCTACGCCCAATCAGCCCCAGCATTTT. Residues: CASSLGSTPNQPQHF. Together with reference TRBV7-2 and TRBJ1-5, the CDR3 gives the full variable domain: GAGVSQSPSNKVTEKGKDVELRCDPISGHTALYWYRQSLGQGLEFLIYFQGNSAPDKSGLPSDRFSAERTGGSVSTLTIQRTQQEDSAVYLCASSLGSTPNQPQHFGDGTRLSIL.

This clonotype turned up a few times. The chain couples TRBV7-2 to TRBJ2-7, with 8 bases that match TRBD1. Per germline, CDR1 SGHTA and CDR2 FQGNSA. V shed 5 bases, J shed 6 bases, and the junction held 12 bases outside the gene matches. The CDR3 covers 15 residues. The CDR3 nucleotides are TGTGCCAGCAGCGTCCTCACAGGGGGTGTTGGCGAGCAGTACTTC. It encodes CASSVLTGGVGEQYF.

This clonotype came up many times. The chain is built from TRBV20-1 and TRBJ1-2, with no clear D. The CDR3 sequence is 11 residues long. The V end was cut by 5 bases, the J end by 6 bases, with 10 bases between. CDR1 and CDR2 (germline): DFQATT, SNEGSKA (reference sequence). The CDR3 region is CSAQRSDGYTF. CDR3 nucleotides: TGCAGTGCTCAGAGATCGGATGGCTACACCTTC.

This chain links TRBV5-5 with TRBJ1-1; D remains ambiguous. The CDR3 has 13 amino acids. Germline CDR1 and CDR2: SGHKS and YYEKEE (reference sequence). Trimming removed 2 bases at V and 6 bases at J, with 11 bases between. The DNA of the CDR3 is TGTGCCAGCAGCTTAGGTATTTTGGCTGAAGCTTTCTTT. Its protein product is CASSLGILAEAFF.

The rearrangement joins TRBV20-1 to TRBJ2-1, with D possibly TRBD2 on 7 matching bases. Germline CDR1 reads DFQATT; CDR2 reads SNEGSKA (reference sequence). This CDR3 has 14 amino acids. V was trimmed by 6 bases and J by 8 bases, leaving 20 bases between them. CDR3: CSAREGGGWDEQFF. DNA of the CDR3: TGCAGTGCCAGGGAGGGGGGCGGGTGGGATGAGCAGTTCTTC.

The chain employs TRBV7-2 and TRBJ2-7, with 7 bases matching TRBD2. V lost 1 base to trimming and J lost 6 bases; unmatched junction nucleotides: 12. Germline V gives CDR1 SGHTA, CDR2 FQGNSA. The CDR3 is made up of 16 amino acids. Written as DNA, the CDR3 is TGTGCCAGCAGCTTAGGTCAAGGTAGCGGGTCTCGCGAGCAGTACTTC. Encoded protein: CASSLGQGSGSREQYF.

This clonotype has at least ten counts. The CDR3 nucleotides read TGTGCCAGCAGTTGGACCGGGATCGATCAGCCCCAGCATTTT. This translates into CASSWTGIDQPQHF. The genes are TRBV2 and TRBJ1-5; D not resolved. The CDR3 runs to 14 residues. The ends were cut back, 5 bases at V and 5 bases at J, with 13 bases in the middle. The germline V gene has CDR1 SNHLY and CDR2 FYNNEI.